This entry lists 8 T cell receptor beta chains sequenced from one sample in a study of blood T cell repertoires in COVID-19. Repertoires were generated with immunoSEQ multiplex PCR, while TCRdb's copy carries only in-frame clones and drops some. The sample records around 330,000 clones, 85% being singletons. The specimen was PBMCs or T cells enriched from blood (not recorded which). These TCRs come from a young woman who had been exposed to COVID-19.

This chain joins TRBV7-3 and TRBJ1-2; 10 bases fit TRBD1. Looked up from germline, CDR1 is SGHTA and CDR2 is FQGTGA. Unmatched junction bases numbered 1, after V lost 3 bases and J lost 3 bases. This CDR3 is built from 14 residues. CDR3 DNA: TGTGCCAGCAGCTTCGGGACAGGGGACTATGGCTACACCTTC. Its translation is CASSFGTGDYGYTF. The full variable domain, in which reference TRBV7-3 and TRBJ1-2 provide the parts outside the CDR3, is GAGVSQTPSNKVTEKGKYVELRCDPISGHTALYWYRQSLGQGPEFLIYFQGTGAADDSGLPNDRFFAVRPEGSVSTLKIQRTERGDSAVYLCASSFGTGDYGYTFGSGTRLTVV.

This CDR3 is CASRSGSGRGHYGYTF. CDR3 bases: TGTGCCAGCAGATCAGGATCGGGGAGAGGACACTATGGCTACACCTTC. The chain is built from TRBV28 and TRBJ1-2; D not certain. Germline loops: CDR1 MDHEN, CDR2 SYDVKM. CDR3 size: 16 residues. V lost 6 bases to trimming and J lost 3 bases, with 20 bases between them.

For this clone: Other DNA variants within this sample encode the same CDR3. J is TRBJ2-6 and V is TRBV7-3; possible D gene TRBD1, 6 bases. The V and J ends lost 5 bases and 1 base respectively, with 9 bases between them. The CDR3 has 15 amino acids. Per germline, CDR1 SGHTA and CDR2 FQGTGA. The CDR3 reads CASSPRGSGANVLTF. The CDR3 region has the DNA TGTGCCAGCAGCCCCAGGGGTTCTGGGGCCAACGTCCTGACTTTC.

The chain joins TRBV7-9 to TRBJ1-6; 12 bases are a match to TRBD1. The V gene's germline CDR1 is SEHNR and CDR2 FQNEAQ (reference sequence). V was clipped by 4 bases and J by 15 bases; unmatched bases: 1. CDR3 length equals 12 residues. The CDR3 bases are TGTGCCAGCAGCTGGGACAGGGGGCTCCTCCACTTT. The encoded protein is CASSWDRGLLHF.

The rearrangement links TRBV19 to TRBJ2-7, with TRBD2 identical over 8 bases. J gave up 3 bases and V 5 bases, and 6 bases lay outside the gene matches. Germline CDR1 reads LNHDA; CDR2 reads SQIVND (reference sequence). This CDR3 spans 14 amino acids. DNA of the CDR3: TGTGCCAGTAGTTACGCGGGAGGTCTCTACGAGCAGTACTTC. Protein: CASSYAGGLYEQYF. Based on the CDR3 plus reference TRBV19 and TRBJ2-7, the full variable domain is DGGITQSPKYLFRKEGQNVTLSCEQNLNHDAMYWYRQDPGQGLRLIYYSQIVNDFQKGDIAEGYSVSREKKESFPLTVTSAQKNPTAFYLCASSYAGGLYEQYFGPGTRLTVT.

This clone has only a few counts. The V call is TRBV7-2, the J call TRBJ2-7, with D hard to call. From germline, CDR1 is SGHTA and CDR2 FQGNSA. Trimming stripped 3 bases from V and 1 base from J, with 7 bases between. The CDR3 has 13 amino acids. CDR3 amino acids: CASSLLQSYEQYF. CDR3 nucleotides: TGTGCCAGCAGCTTGTTACAGTCCTACGAGCAGTACTTC.

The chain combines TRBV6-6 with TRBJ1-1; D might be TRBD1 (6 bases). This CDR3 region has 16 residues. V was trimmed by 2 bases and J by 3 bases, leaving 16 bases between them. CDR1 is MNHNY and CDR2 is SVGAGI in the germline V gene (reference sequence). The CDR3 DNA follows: TGTGCCAGCAGTTACCCCCATTACAGGGATTACACTGAAGCTTTCTTT. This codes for CASSYPHYRDYTEAFF.

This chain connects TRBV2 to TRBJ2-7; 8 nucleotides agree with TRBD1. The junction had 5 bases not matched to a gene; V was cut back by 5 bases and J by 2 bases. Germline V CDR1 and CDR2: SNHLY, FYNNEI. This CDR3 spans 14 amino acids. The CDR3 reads CASSPGQAAYEQYF. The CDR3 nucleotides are TGTGCCAGCAGTCCGGGACAGGCTGCCTACGAGCAGTACTTC.